This T cell receptor beta chain originates from a study of Tregs in tolerant kidney transplant recipients. The study's findings and limits: Nucleotide sequences could not be compared across some patients' samples due to primer changes.

Unstimulated regulatory T cells (CD4+CD25+CD127-), CD4+CD25- non-regulatory cells, CD4 and CD8 cells were FACS-sorted from thawed PBMCs. Assay: immunoSEQ multiplex PCR; the TCRdb copy retains only in-frame clones and omits some. Of nearly 95,000 clones in the sample, 90% to 95% were seen once. As for this clone: Its antigen is still unknown.

This clonotype originated in a human donor who received a combined kidney and bone marrow transplant. The sequencing used CD4+ T cells from blood, collected before the transplant.

This CDR3 is CASSASDRDDGYTF. CDR3 sequence (DNA): TGTGCCAGCAGCGCTTCCGACAGGGACGATGGCTACACCTTC. The chain carries TRBV9 and TRBJ1-2; TRBD1 agrees at 7 bases. This CDR3 is built from 14 residues. The V gene's germline CDR1 is SGDLS and CDR2 YYNGEE. With 3 bases clipped from V and 6 bases from J, the junction kept 8 bases outside the gene matches.